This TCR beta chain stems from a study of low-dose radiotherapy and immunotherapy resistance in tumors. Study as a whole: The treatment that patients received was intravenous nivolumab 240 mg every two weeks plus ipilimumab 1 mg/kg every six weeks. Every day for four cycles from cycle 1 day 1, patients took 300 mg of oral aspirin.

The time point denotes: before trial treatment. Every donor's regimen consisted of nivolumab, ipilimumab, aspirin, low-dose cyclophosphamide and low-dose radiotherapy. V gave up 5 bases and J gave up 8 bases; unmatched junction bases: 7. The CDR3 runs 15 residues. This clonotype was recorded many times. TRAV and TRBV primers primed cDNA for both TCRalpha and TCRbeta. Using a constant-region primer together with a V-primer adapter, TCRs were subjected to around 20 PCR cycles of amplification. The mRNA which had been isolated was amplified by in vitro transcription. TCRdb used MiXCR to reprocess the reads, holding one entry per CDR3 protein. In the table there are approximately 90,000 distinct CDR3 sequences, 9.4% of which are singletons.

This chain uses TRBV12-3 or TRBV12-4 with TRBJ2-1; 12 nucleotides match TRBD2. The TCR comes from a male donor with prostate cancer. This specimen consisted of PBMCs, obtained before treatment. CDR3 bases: TGTGCCAGCAGTCTTCCGACTAGCGGGAGAGATGAGCAGTTCTTC. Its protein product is CASSLPTSGRDEQFF.